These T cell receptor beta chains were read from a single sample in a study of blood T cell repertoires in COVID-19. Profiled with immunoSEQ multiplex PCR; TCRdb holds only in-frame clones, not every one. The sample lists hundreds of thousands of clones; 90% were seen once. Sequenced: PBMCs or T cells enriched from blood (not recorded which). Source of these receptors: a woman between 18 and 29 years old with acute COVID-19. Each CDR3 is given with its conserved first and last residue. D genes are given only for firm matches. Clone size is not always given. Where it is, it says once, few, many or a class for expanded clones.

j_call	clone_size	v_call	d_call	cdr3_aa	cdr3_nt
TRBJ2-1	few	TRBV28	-	CASSFRPWGDEQFF	TGTGCCAGCAGTTTTCGCCCCTGGGGGGATGAGCAGTTCTTC
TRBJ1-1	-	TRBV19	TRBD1	CASSAGQGVDEAFF	TGTGCCAGTAGTGCCGGACAGGGGGTTGATGAAGCTTTCTTT
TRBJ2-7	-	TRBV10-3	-	CAIGQVSYEQYF	TGTGCCATCGGCCAGGTTTCCTACGAGCAGTACTTC
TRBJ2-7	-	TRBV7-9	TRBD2	CASSLVRLAGDEQYF	TGTGCCAGCAGCTTAGTTCGGCTAGCGGGAGACGAGCAGTACTTC
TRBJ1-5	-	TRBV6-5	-	CASSYRLGVPQHF	TGTGCCAGCAGTTACAGGCTCGGGGTGCCCCAGCATTTT
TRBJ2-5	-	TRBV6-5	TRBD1	CASSYPMDRGKTQYF	TGTGCCAGCAGTTACCCGATGGACAGGGGAAAGACCCAGTACTTC
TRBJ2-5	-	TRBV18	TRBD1	CASSPTGGGETQYF	TGTGCCAGCTCACCTACAGGGGGCGGTGAGACCCAGTACTTC
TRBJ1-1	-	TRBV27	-	CASKSRTVHFMNTEAFF	TGTGCCAGCAAGTCCCGGACAGTCCACTTCATGAACACTGAAGCTTTCTTT
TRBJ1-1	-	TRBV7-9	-	CASSARVGTEAFF	TGTGCCAGCAGCGCCCGCGTCGGCACTGAAGCTTTCTTT
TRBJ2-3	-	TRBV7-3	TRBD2	CASSAGLAGGFPDTQYF	TGTGCCAGCAGCGCCGGACTAGCGGGAGGGTTCCCAGATACGCAGTATTTT
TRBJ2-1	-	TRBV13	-	CASSLGQLAGNEQFF	TGTGCCAGCAGCTTAGGACAACTAGCAGGGAATGAGCAGTTCTTC
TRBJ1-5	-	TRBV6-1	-	CASSAISSVMGQPQHF	TGTGCCAGCAGTGCCATCAGCAGCGTCATGGGTCAGCCCCAGCATTTT
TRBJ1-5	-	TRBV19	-	CASTPRGGRGGNQPQHF	TGTGCCAGTACCCCTCGGGGCGGCAGGGGTGGGAATCAGCCCCAGCATTTT
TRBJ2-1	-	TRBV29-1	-	CSVLLGTKNEQFF	TGCAGCGTTTTACTCGGGACAAAGAATGAGCAGTTCTTC
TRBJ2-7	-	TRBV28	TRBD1	CASSFRDRGREQYF	TGTGCCAGCAGTTTCCGGGACAGGGGGCGCGAGCAGTACTTC
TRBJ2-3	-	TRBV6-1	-	CASSELGVGGQYF	TGTGCCAGCAGTGAACTGGGTGTAGGGGGGCAGTATTTT
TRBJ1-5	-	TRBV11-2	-	CASSLELSQPQHF	TGTGCCAGCAGCTTAGAGTTGAGTCAGCCCCAGCATTTT
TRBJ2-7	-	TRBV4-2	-	CASSQISLGWVKRRSYEQYF	TGTGCCAGCAGCCAAATTAGCCTTGGATGGGTTAAGCGCCGTTCCTACGAGCAGTACTTC
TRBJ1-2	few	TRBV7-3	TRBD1	CASSSGQGNYGYTF	TGTGCCAGCAGTTCCGGACAGGGGAACTATGGCTACACCTTC
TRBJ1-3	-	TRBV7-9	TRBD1	CASSQGTGTGNTIYF	TGTGCCAGCAGCCAAGGGACAGGGACTGGAAACACCATATATTTT
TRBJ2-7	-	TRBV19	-	CASSADRNSYEQYF	TGTGCCAGTAGTGCGGACAGAAACTCCTACGAGCAGTACTTC
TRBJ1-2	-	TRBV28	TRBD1	CASSLGQGDGYTF	TGTGCCAGCAGTTTGGGCCAGGGGGATGGCTACACCTTC
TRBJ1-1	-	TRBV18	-	CASSPREMRPWNTEAFF	TGTGCCAGCTCACCAAGGGAGATGCGACCGTGGAACACTGAAGCTTTCTTT
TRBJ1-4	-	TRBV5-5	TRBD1	CASSYRQGDYEKLFF	TGTGCCAGCAGCTATAGACAGGGGGATTATGAAAAACTGTTTTTT
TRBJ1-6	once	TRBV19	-	CASSSGASSYNSPLHF	TGTGCCAGTAGTTCTGGGGCGAGCTCCTATAATTCACCCCTCCACTTT
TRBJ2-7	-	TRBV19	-	CASSIGDSSYEQYF	TGTGCCAGTAGTATTGGGGACTCCTCCTACGAGCAGTACTTC
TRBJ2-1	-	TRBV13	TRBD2	CASSAPGLADNEQFF	TGTGCCAGCAGCGCTCCGGGACTAGCGGACAATGAGCAGTTCTTC
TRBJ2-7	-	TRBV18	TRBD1	CASSRDRAYEQYF	TGTGCCAGCTCCCGGGACAGGGCGTACGAGCAGTACTTC
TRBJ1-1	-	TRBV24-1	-	CATSDSASSEAFF	TGTGCCACCAGTGATTCCGCGTCATCTGAAGCTTTCTTT
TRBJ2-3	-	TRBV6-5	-	CASSSPSSGDTQYF	TGTGCCAGCAGTTCCCCCTCTTCGGGAGATACGCAGTATTTT
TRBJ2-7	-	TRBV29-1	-	CSVARDTSYEQYF	TGCAGCGTTGCCCGGGACACCTCCTACGAGCAGTACTTC
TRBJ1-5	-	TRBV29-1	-	CSVGEVAGQPQHF	TGCAGCGTTGGGGAGGTAGCGGGCCAGCCCCAGCATTTT
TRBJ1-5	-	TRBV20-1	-	CSASGSVNQPQHF	TGCAGTGCTAGTGGGTCAGTAAATCAGCCCCAGCATTTT
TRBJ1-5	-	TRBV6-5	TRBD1	CASRPSPTGFGPQHF	TGTGCCAGCAGGCCCAGCCCGACAGGGTTCGGGCCCCAGCATTTT
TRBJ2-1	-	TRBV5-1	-	CASSLDRVKFF	TGCGCCAGCAGCTTGGACAGGGTTAAGTTCTTC
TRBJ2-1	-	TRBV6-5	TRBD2	CASSWGSGGNEQFF	TGTGCCAGCAGTTGGGGTTCGGGGGGCAATGAGCAGTTCTTC
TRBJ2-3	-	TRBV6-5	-	CASSYRGGSTDTQYF	TGTGCCAGCAGTTACCGGGGAGGTTCGACAGATACGCAGTATTTT
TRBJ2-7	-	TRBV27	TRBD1	CASSAGQGISYEQYF	TGTGCCAGCAGTGCGGGACAGGGGATATCCTACGAGCAGTACTTC
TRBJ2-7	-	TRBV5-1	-	CASSWRFTVSYEQYF	TGCGCCAGCAGCTGGCGGTTTACCGTCTCCTACGAGCAGTACTTC
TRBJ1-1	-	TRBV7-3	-	CASSSTMDRGGEAFF	TGTGCCAGCAGCTCAACGATGGACAGAGGGGGTGAAGCTTTCTTT
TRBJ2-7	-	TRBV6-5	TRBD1	CASSPDRGGEQYF	TGTGCCAGCAGCCCCGACAGGGGTGGCGAGCAGTACTTC
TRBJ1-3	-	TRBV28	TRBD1	CASRWTGEIGNTIYF	TGTGCCAGCAGGTGGACAGGGGAGATTGGAAACACCATATATTTT
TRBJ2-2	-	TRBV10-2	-	CASTELSTGELFF	TGCGCCAGCACTGAACTGTCAACCGGGGAGCTGTTTTTT
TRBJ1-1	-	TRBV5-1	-	CASSPGGFYSTEAFF	TGCGCCAGCAGCCCGGGGGGGTTCTATAGCACTGAAGCTTTCTTT
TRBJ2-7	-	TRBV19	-	CASSIGKTAYEQYF	TGTGCCAGTAGTATAGGAAAGACAGCCTACGAGCAGTACTTC
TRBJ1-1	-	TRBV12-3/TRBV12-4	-	CASSLARNTEAFF	TGTGCCAGCAGTTTAGCTAGGAACACTGAAGCTTTCTTT
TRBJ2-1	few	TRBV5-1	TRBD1	CASGLTTGGSYNEQFF	TGCGCCAGCGGATTAACGACAGGGGGCTCCTACAATGAGCAGTTCTTC
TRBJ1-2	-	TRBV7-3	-	CASSLYGHNNYGYTF	TGTGCCAGCAGCTTATACGGACACAATAATTATGGCTACACCTTC
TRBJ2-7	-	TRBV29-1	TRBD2	CSVGEGRAYEQYF	TGCAGCGTTGGGGAGGGCAGGGCCTACGAGCAGTACTTC
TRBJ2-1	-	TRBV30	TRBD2	CAWSVVWLAGVEQFF	TGTGCCTGGAGTGTCGTTTGGCTAGCGGGAGTCGAGCAGTTCTTC
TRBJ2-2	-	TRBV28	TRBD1	CASRLRGTGSTGELFF	TGTGCCAGCAGGCTGAGGGGGACAGGGTCCACCGGGGAGCTGTTTTTT
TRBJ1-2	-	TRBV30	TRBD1	CAWGTGNGYTF	TGTGCCTGGGGGACAGGGAATGGCTACACCTTC
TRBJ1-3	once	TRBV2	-	CASSVQRGDSGNTIYF	TGTGCCAGCAGTGTTCAAAGAGGTGACTCTGGAAACACCATATATTTT
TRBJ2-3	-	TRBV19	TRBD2	CASSISTGTSGRATDTQYF	TGTGCCAGTAGTATCTCCACCGGGACTAGCGGGAGGGCGACAGATACGCAGTATTTT